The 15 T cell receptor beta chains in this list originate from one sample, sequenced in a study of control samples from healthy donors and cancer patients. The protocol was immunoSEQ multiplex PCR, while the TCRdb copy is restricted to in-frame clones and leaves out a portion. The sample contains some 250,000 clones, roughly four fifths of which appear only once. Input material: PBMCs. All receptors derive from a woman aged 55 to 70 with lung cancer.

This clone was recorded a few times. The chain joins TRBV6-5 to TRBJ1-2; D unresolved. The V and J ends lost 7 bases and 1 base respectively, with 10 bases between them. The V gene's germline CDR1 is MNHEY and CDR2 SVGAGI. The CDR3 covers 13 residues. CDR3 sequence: CASNPKFNYGYTF. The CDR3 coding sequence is TGTGCCAGCAACCCAAAGTTTAACTATGGCTACACCTTC.

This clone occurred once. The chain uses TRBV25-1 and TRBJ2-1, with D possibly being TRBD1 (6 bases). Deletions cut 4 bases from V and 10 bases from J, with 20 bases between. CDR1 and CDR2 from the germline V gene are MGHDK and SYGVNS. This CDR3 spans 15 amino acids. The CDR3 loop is CASSGAGGRTAEQFF. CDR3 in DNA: TGTGCCAGCAGTGGGGCTGGCGGGCGGACAGCAGAGCAGTTCTTC. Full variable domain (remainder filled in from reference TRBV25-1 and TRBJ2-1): EADIYQTPRYLVIGTGKKITLECSQTMGHDKMYWYQQDPGMELHLIHYSYGVNSTEKGDLSSESTVSRIRTEHFPLTLESARPSHTSQYLCASSGAGGRTAEQFFGPGTRLTVL.

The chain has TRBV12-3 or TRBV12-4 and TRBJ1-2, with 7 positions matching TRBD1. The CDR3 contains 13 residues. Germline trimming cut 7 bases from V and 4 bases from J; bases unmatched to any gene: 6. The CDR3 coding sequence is TGTGCCAGCAAGATGGGACAGTTCTATGGCTACACCTTC. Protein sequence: CASKMGQFYGYTF.

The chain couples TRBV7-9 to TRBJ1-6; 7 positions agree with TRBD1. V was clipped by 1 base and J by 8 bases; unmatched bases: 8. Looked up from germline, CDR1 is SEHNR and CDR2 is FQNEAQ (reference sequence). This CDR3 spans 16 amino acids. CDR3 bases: TGTGCCAGCAGCTTAGGAACCGGGACAGAACATTCACCCCTCCACTTT. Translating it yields CASSLGTGTEHSPLHF.

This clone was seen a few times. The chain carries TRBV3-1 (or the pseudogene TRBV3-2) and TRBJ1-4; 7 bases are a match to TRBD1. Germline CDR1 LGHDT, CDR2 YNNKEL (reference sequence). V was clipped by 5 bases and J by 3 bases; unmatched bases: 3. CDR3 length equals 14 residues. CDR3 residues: CASSSGQANEKLFF. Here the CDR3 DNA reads TGTGCCAGCAGCTCAGGACAGGCTAATGAAAAACTGTTTTTT.

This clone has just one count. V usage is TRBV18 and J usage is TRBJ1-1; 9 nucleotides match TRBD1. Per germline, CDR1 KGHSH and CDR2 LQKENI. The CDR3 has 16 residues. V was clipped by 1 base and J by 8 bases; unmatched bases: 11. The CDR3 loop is CASSPLSTGGVEEAFF. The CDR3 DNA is TGTGCCAGCTCACCACTTTCGACAGGGGGGGTCGAGGAAGCTTTCTTT. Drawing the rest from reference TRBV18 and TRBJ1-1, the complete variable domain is NAGVMQNPRHLVRRRGQEARLRCSPMKGHSHVYWYRQLPEEGLKFMVYLQKENIIDESGMPKERFSAEFPKEGPSILRIQQVVRGDSAAYFCASSPLSTGGVEEAFFGQGTRLTVV.

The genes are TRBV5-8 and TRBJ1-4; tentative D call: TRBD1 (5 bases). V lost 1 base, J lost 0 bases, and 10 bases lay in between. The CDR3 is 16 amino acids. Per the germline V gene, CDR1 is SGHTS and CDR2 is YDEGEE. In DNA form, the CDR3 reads TGTGCCAGCAGCTTGTGGAAGGGGTCAACTAATGAAAAACTGTTTTTT. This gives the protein CASSLWKGSTNEKLFF.

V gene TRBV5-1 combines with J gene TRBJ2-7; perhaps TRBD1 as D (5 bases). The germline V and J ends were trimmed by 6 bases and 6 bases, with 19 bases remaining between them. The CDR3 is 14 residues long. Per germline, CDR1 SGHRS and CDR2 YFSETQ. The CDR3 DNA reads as TGCGCCAGCATCCTTACCCCTGGACACTCCGAGCAGTACTTC. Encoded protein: CASILTPGHSEQYF.

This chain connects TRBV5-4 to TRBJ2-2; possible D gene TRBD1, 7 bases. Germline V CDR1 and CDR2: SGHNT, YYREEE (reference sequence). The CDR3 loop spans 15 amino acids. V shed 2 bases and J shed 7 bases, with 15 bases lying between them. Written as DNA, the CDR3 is TGTGCCAGCAGCTTCCTATTTCAGGGGGGCGGGGAGCTGTTTTTT. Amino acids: CASSFLFQGGGELFF.

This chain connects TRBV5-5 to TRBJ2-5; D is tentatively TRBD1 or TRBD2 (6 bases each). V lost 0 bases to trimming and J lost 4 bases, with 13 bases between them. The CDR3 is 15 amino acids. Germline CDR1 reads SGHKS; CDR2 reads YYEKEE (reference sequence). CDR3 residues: CASSLEGGKGETQYF. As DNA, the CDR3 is TGTGCCAGCAGCTTGGAGGGGGGCAAGGGAGAGACCCAGTACTTC. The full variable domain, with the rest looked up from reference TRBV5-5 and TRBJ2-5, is DAGVTQSPTHLIKTRGQQVTLRCSPISGHKSVSWYQQVLGQGPQFIFQYYEKEERGRGNFPDRFSARQFPNYSSELNVNALLLGDSALYLCASSLEGGKGETQYFGPGTRLLVL.

This CDR3 reads CASSPSGTRHNEQFF. CDR3 bases: TGTGCCAGCAGCCCTTCCGGGACTAGACACAATGAGCAGTTCTTC. The chain uses TRBV7-3 and TRBJ2-1; TRBD2 aligns across 8 bases. The CDR3 sequence is 15 residues long. Germline assignment: CDR1 SGHTA and CDR2 FQGTGA. V lost 5 bases and J lost 5; bases outside the gene matches: 8.

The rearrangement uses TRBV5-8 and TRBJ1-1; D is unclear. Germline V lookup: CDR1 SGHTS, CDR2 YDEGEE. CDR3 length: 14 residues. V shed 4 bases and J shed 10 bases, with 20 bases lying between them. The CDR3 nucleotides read TGTGCCAGCAGCAATCCGATGCGCACGGCGGGAGCTTTCTTT. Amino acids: CASSNPMRTAGAFF.

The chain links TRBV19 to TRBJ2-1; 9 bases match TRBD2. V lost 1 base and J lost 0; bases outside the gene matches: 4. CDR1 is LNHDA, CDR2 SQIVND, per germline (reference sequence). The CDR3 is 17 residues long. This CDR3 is CASSIGASGDSYNEQFF. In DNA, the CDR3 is TGTGCCAGTAGTATAGGGGCTAGCGGGGACTCCTACAATGAGCAGTTCTTC.

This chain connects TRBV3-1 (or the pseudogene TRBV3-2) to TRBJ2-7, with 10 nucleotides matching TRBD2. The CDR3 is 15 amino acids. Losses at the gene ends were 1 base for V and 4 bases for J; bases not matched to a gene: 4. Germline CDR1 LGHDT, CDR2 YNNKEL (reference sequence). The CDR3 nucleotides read TGTGCCAGCAGCCAAGCCCCTAGCGGGGGTTACGAGCAGTACTTC. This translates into CASSQAPSGGYEQYF.

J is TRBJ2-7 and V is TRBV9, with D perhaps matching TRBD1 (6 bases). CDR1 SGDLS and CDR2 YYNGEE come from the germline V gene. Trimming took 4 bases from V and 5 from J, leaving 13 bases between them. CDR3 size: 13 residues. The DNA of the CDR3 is TGTGCCAGCAGCTCCCGGGGACACGACGAGCAGTACTTC. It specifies CASSSRGHDEQYF.